These 26 T cell receptor beta chains were all obtained from the same sample, sequenced in a study of blood T cells in healthy people across ages. PCR was performed a second time for about 7 to 11 cycles using a sample-barcoded 5' primer and a J-beta primer mix. TCRdb independently ran MiXCR on the 5' RACE reads; one entry per CDR3 protein. Found here are 550,000 to 700,000 distinct CDR3 sequences, about 25% of them singletons; the top ten hold less than 20%. Sequencing was done on a sample of blood. Receptor source: a woman between 65 and 79 years old in good health.

This clonotype is a singleton in its sample. V usage is TRBV12-3 or TRBV12-4 and J usage is TRBJ2-2; 10 positions match TRBD1. The CDR3 consists of 15 residues. The V and J ends lost 4 bases and 7 bases, in that order; junction bases with no gene match: 6. For the CDR3, the DNA is TGTGCCAGCAGTTCTCAGACAGGGGGCATCGGGGAGCTGTTTTTT. Translating gives CASSSQTGGIGELFF.

This clonotype was detected a few times. The rearrangement links TRBV9 to TRBJ1-2; 10 nucleotides agree with TRBD1. This CDR3 is built from 17 residues. Germline V CDR1 and CDR2: SGDLS, YYNGEE. V was clipped by 0 bases and J by 2 bases; unmatched bases: 7. CDR3 in amino acids: CASSVAPRGQGNYGYTF. The CDR3, as DNA: TGTGCCAGCAGCGTAGCTCCCCGGGGACAGGGGAACTATGGCTACACCTTC. Full variable domain (rest looked up from reference TRBV9 and TRBJ1-2): DSGVTQTPKHLITATGQRVTLRCSPRSGDLSVYWYQQSLDQGLQFLIQYYNGEERAKGNILERFSAQQFPDLHSELNLSSLELGDSALYFCASSVAPRGQGNYGYTFGSGTRLTVV.

This clonotype was seen a handful of times. This chain links TRBV20-1 with TRBJ1-1; D gene unclear. The CDR3 runs to 16 residues. In germline, CDR1 is DFQATT, CDR2 SNEGSKA (reference sequence). The V and J ends lost 4 bases and 1 base respectively, with 19 bases between them. Here the CDR3 DNA reads TGCAGTGCTACTACCCCTATATCGAAAGGGAACACTGAAGCTTTCTTT. Its protein product is CSATTPISKGNTEAFF.

The rearrangement joins TRBV12-3 or TRBV12-4 to TRBJ2-1, with TRBD2 as a possible D gene (6 bases). V was clipped by 3 bases and J by 3 bases, with 18 bases between them. The CDR3 sequence is 17 residues long. CDR3 sequence (DNA): TGTGCCAGCAGTTTTTTCGCAGGAGGGAAAAACTACAATGAGCAGTTCTTC. Protein sequence: CASSFFAGGKNYNEQFF.

This clonotype was seen only a few times. CDR3 DNA: TGTGCCAGCTCACAGAATACAGGGAATCAGCCCCAGCATTTT. It is translated as CASSQNTGNQPQHF. This chain connects TRBV18 to TRBJ1-5; the D gene is possibly TRBD1 (6 bases). This CDR3 is built from 14 residues. V lost 4 bases to trimming and J lost 4 bases, with 11 bases between them. Germline V gene data show CDR1 as KGHSH and CDR2 as LQKENI.

Concerning this clonotype itself: The junction shows a germline mismatch at one end, possibly a read error. The chain combines TRBV27 with TRBJ2-7; perhaps TRBD1 as D (7 bases). Germline values: CDR1 MNHEY, CDR2 SMNVEV (reference sequence). This CDR3 comprises 10 residues. This CDR3 reads CCRGAYEQYF. The CDR3 DNA sequence: TGCTGCAGGGGGGCCTACGAGCAGTACTTC.

The chain carries TRBV14 and TRBJ2-3; TRBD2 matches 9 bases. The ends lost 4 bases at V and 3 bases at J; junction bases unmatched: 5. Germline-derived CDR1 and CDR2 are SGHDN and FVKESK. The CDR3 is made up of 15 amino acids. The CDR3 coding sequence is TGTGCCAGCAGCCTTGCGGGGGGGAGTACAGATACGCAGTATTTT. Its translation is CASSLAGGSTDTQYF.

This clonotype was picked up a small number of times. V usage is TRBV29-1 and J usage is TRBJ1-4, with D tentatively TRBD1 (5 bases). This CDR3 has 15 amino acids. The germline V and J ends were trimmed by 5 bases and 7 bases, with 20 bases remaining between them. Germline V gives CDR1 SQVTM, CDR2 ANQGSEA. The CDR3 here is CSVLPGYTRGEKLFF. CDR3 nucleotide sequence: TGCAGCGTTCTACCCGGATACACGAGGGGTGAAAAACTGTTTTTT.

This clonotype was observed a handful of times. The gene calls are TRBV20-1 and TRBJ1-4; TRBD1 aligns across 11 bases. J gave up 6 bases and V 6 bases, and 9 bases lay outside the gene matches. The CDR3 contains 15 residues. Germline CDR1 reads DFQATT; CDR2 reads SNEGSKA (reference sequence). This CDR3 is CSASPGTGGDEKLFF. Written as DNA, the CDR3 is TGCAGTGCCAGTCCCGGGACAGGGGGGGATGAAAAACTGTTTTTT.

This clonotype was seen ten or more times. CDR3 DNA: TGTGCCAGCAGTTATTCGGGTCGGTCCTATGGCTACACCTTC. Translated, it gives CASSYSGRSYGYTF. The rearrangement joins TRBV12-3 or TRBV12-4 to TRBJ1-2; D gene ambiguous. There are 14 residues in the CDR3. Trimming cost V 4 bases and J 4 bases, with 13 bases left between them.

The chain links TRBV6-1 to TRBJ2-5; 9 positions agree with TRBD2. V dropped 5 bases and J dropped 4; count of bases not matched to a gene: 14. The CDR3 is 17 residues long. Germline values: CDR1 MNHNS, CDR2 SASEGT. The CDR3 here is CASSSKRRGGLGETQYF. The DNA for the CDR3 is TGTGCCAGCAGTTCCAAAAGGCGGGGGGGCCTGGGAGAGACCCAGTACTTC.

In its sample, this clonotype was seen a few times. V is TRBV20-1 and J is TRBJ1-5; D not certain. V lost 1 base, J lost 2 bases, and 3 bases lay in between. The CDR3 has 12 amino acids. Per germline, CDR1 DFQATT and CDR2 SNEGSKA (reference sequence). The CDR3 loop is CSARVRNQPQHF. As DNA, the CDR3 is TGCAGTGCTAGAGTTCGCAATCAGCCCCAGCATTTT.

This clonotype has more than one count but fewer than ten. The J gene is TRBJ1-4, the V gene TRBV6-1; tentative D call: TRBD1 (5 bases). Germline values: CDR1 MNHNS, CDR2 SASEGT. The CDR3 has 14 residues. Between the trimmed V and J ends, which lost 2 bases and 8 bases, there was a span of 12 bases. The CDR3 spells CASSELWGGEKLFF. DNA of the CDR3: TGTGCCAGCAGTGAATTATGGGGGGGGGAAAAACTGTTTTTT.

In the case of this clonotype: The junction departs from germline at one end; a sequencing error may be responsible. The V and J genes are TRBV5-5 and TRBJ1-2; 8 bases are shared with TRBD1. This CDR3 is built from 16 residues. Germline-derived CDR1 and CDR2 are SGHKS and YYEKEE (reference sequence). CDR3 coding DNA: TGTGCCGGCAGCTTGGGAGTTAACAGGGGGGTTCATGGCTACACCTTC. This gives the protein CAGSLGVNRGVHGYTF.

The chain has TRBV5-1 and TRBJ1-1, with a possible D match to TRBD1 (5 bases). The CDR3 covers 18 residues. Per germline, CDR1 SGHRS and CDR2 YFSETQ. V was clipped by 1 base and J by 1 base, with 20 bases between them. CDR3 residues: CASSLPGGRIGPNTEAFF. CDR3 DNA: TGCGCCAGCAGCTTGCCCGGGGGACGCATTGGGCCGAACACTGAAGCTTTCTTT.

The rearrangement links TRBV23-1 to TRBJ2-1, with a weak D call TRBD1 (6 bases). TRBV23-1 qualifies as an ORF whose function is uncertain. The CDR3 covers 15 residues. V gave up 7 bases and J gave up 8 bases, with 21 bases separating them. CDR3 in DNA: TGCGCCAGCAAGCAAACAGGGTTATCTTCCTATGAGCAGTTCTTC. This encodes CASKQTGLSSYEQFF.

The J gene is TRBJ1-3, the V gene TRBV7-6, with TRBD1 matching 7 bases. V was pared by 4 bases and J by 7 bases, with 10 bases of the junction left unmatched. The CDR3 runs to 15 residues. Germline V lookup: CDR1 SGHVS, CDR2 FNYEAQ. The CDR3 here is CASSSIGTALNTIYF. In DNA form, the CDR3 reads TGTGCCAGCAGCTCCATAGGGACAGCCTTGAACACCATATATTTT. The whole variable domain, remainder taken from reference TRBV7-6 and TRBJ1-3, is GAGVSQSPRYKVTKRGQDVALRCDPISGHVSLYWYRQALGQGPEFLTYFNYEAQQDKSGLPNDRFSAERPEGSISTLTIQRTEQRDSAMYRCASSSIGTALNTIYFGEGSWLTVV.

In this sample, this clonotype turned up a few times. The V and J genes are TRBV7-6 and TRBJ1-5, with D unclear. The V gene lost 1 base and the J gene lost 0 bases, with 7 bases spanning the gap. Germline V gene data show CDR1 as SGHVS and CDR2 as FNYEAQ. The CDR3 totals 15 residues. The CDR3 loop reads CASSLDSFSNQPQHF. The CDR3 coding sequence is TGTGCCAGCAGCTTAGACTCCTTTAGCAATCAGCCCCAGCATTTT.

There are a few counts of this clonotype. V is TRBV29-1 and J is TRBJ2-5; D uncertain. The DNA end is more similar to TRBJ2-1, so the J call may be wrong. Germline CDR1 and CDR2: SQVTM and ANQGSEA. The length of the CDR3 is 12 residues. The DNA for the CDR3 is TGCAGCGTTGAAGGTCGAGGAAATGAGCAGTTCTTC. Its translation: CSVEGRGNEQFF.

As to this clonotype: The junction departs from the called germline gene at one end, perhaps through a read error. The gene calls are TRBV7-2 and TRBJ2-7, with TRBD1 matching over 10 bases. Germline V gene lookup returns CDR1 SGHTA and CDR2 FQGNSA. The CDR3 has 16 residues. CDR3: CASSSFGTGASCEQYF. The CDR3 DNA reads as TGTGCCAGCAGCTCCTTTGGGACAGGGGCCTCCTGCGAGCAGTACTTC.

This chain joins TRBV20-1 and TRBJ2-5; D is possibly TRBD1 or TRBD2 (5 bases each). The germline V and J ends were trimmed by 3 bases and 3 bases, with 14 bases remaining between them. This CDR3 is 14 amino acids long. Per the germline V gene, CDR1 is DFQATT and CDR2 is SNEGSKA (reference sequence). CDR3 sequence reads: CSASGTDNEETQYF. In DNA form, the CDR3 reads TGCAGTGCTAGTGGGACCGATAACGAAGAGACCCAGTACTTC.

The V gene is TRBV7-9, the J gene TRBJ1-5; the D is unclear. Germline V gene sequence: CDR1 SEHNR, CDR2 FQNEAQ (reference sequence). V shed 6 bases and J shed 6 bases, with 12 bases lying between them. This CDR3 has 13 residues. This CDR3 is CASSSHPSQPQHF. The CDR3 DNA reads as TGTGCCAGCAGTTCTCACCCGAGTCAGCCCCAGCATTTT.

This clonotype was detected a few times. The chain uses TRBV20-1 and TRBJ1-6; D is uncertain. The germline gives CDR1 DFQATT, CDR2 SNEGSKA (reference sequence). V lost 5 bases to trimming and J lost 4 bases, with 12 bases between them. The CDR3 loop spans 14 amino acids. The CDR3 loop reads CSALQATYNSPLHF. The DNA for the CDR3 is TGCAGTGCTTTGCAGGCAACTTATAATTCACCCCTCCACTTT.

This clonotype was observed a handful of times. The chain is built from TRBV18 and TRBJ2-6; D is uncertain. CDR3 length: 15 residues. Trimming stripped 3 bases from V and 0 bases from J, with 6 bases between. Germline-derived CDR1 and CDR2 are KGHSH and LQKENI. In DNA form, the CDR3 reads TGTGCCAGCTCACCGGAATTCTCTGGGGCCAACGTCCTGACTTTC. Translation gives CASSPEFSGANVLTF.

This clonotype was picked up a small number of times. This chain joins TRBV7-2 and TRBJ1-5; 9 bases agree with TRBD1. The CDR3 has 15 amino acids. The J segment lost 7 bases and the V segment lost 3 bases, leaving 7 bases of the junction unmatched. Germline V gene sequence: CDR1 SGHTA, CDR2 FQGNSA. CDR3 nucleotides: TGTGCCAGCAGCTTCGGACAGGGGTTGGGACAGCCCCAGCATTTT. Translated, it gives CASSFGQGLGQPQHF. Together with reference TRBV7-2 and TRBJ1-5, the CDR3 gives the full variable domain: GAGVSQSPSNKVTEKGKDVELRCDPISGHTALYWYRQSLGQGLEFLIYFQGNSAPDKSGLPSDRFSAERTGGSVSTLTIQRTQQEDSAVYLCASSFGQGLGQPQHFGDGTRLSIL.

This clonotype has ten or more counts. The chain links TRBV29-1 to TRBJ2-3; D not certain. This CDR3 comprises 13 residues. Trimming shortened V by 3 bases and J by 1 base, and 8 bases separated the two germline ends. CDR1 and CDR2 (germline): SQVTM, ANQGSEA. CDR3 residues: CSVEVPGTDTQYF. The CDR3 bases are TGCAGCGTTGAGGTACCCGGCACAGATACGCAGTATTTT.